This TCR beta chain was recorded in a study of T cell repertoires in cytomegalovirus infection. For the study at large: As its CMV epitopes, the study selected recently identified HLA-C-restricted and well-studied HLA-B-restricted targets. From public TCR beta signatures came an indication of both CMV infection and matching HLA type. Broader study findings: There were carriers of CMV plus the relevant HLA, and cumulative public TCR beta family frequency identified them.

This clonotype was seen a single time. As yet, its antigen is unknown. V lost 4 bases to trimming and J lost 7 bases; unmatched junction nucleotides: 15. Germline CDR1 reads LNHDA; CDR2 reads SQIVND (reference sequence). The CDR3 runs to 17 residues. TCRdb reprocessed the reads via MiXCR and lists one record per CDR3 protein. Found here are about a million distinct CDR3 sequences, 30% to 40% of them singletons; the top ten hold roughly 12%. The TCR was taken from a human donor in good health (CMV status not recorded). Some clones in this sample may be carry-over from other donors' samples. The material sequenced was cultured CD8+ T cells from PBMCs, taken from culture after CMV antigen stimulation. V is TRBV19 and J is TRBJ1-2, with 10 bases aligning to TRBD1. DNA for the CDR3: TGTGCCAGTAGTACCCCGTTTGACAGGGGGCCTTCTCGTGGCTACACCTTC. This translates into CASSTPFDRGPSRGYTF.